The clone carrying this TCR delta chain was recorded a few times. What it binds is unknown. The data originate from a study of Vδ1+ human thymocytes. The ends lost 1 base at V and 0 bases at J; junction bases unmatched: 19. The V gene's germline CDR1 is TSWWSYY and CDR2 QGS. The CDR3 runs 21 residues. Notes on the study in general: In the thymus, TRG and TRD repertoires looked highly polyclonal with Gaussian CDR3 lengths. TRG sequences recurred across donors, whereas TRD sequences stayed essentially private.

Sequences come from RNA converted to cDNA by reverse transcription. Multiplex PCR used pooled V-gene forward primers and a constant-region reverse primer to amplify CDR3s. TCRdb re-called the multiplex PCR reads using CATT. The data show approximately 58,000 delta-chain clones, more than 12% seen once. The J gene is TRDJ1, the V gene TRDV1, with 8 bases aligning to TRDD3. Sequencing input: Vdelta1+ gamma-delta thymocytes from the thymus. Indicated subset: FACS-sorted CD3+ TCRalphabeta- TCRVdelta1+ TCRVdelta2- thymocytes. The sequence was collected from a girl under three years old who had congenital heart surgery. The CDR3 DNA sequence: TGTGCTCTTGGGGAACGGCCTCCCCGTCGTACTGGGGGCCTGTACACCGATAAACTCATCTTT. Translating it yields CALGERPPRRTGGLYTDKLIF.